This T cell receptor beta chain stems from a study of cytomegalovirus exposure and HLA in healthy donors. General study points: Researchers counted roughly 150 TCR beta chains as cytomegalovirus-associated. Among TCR sequences, most were rare, though some public TCRs appeared in many donors.

Measured with immunoSEQ multiplex PCR; TCRdb has only the in-frame clones, and not every one. The table has around 150,000 clones, approximately 81% seen once. The trim removed 5 bases at V and 3 bases at J, leaving 6 bases unmatched. Germline V lookup: CDR1 SGHRS, CDR2 YFSETQ. CDR3 length: 16 residues. This clone is a singleton in its sample. What it recognizes is unknown. Sequenced: PBMCs. The sequence derives from a man aged 30 to 39 in good health and CMV-seropositive. The chain joins TRBV5-1 to TRBJ2-5; TRBD2 matches at 14 bases. CDR3 nucleotides: TGCGCCAGCAGTTATGGGACTAGCGGGAGTGAAGAGACCCAGTACTTC. This encodes CASSYGTSGSEETQYF.